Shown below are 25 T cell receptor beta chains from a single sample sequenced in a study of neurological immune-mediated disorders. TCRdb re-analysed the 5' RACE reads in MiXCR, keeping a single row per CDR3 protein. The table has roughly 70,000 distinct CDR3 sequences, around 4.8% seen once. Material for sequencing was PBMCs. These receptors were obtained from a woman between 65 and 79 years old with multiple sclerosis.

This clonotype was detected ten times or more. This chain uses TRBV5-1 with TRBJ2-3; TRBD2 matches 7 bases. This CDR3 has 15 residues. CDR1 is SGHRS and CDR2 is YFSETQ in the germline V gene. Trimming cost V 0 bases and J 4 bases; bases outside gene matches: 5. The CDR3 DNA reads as TGCGCCAGCAGCTTGGTGGCGGGAGTGGCAGATACGCAGTATTTT. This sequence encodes CASSLVAGVADTQYF.

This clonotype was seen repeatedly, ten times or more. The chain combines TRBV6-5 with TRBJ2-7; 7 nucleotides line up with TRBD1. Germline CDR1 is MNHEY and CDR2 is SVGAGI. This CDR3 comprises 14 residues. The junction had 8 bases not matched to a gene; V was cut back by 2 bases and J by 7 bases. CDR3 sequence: CASSYRGRVGEQYF. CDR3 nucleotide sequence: TGTGCCAGCAGTTACAGGGGGCGCGTAGGGGAGCAGTACTTC.

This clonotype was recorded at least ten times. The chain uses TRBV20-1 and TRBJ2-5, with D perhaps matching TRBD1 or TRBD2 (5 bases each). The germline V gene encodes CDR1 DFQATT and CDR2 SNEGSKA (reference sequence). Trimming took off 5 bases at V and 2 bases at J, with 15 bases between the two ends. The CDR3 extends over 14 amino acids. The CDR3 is CSAFRTGLQETQYF. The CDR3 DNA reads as TGCAGTGCTTTCCGGACGGGGCTGCAAGAGACCCAGTACTTC.

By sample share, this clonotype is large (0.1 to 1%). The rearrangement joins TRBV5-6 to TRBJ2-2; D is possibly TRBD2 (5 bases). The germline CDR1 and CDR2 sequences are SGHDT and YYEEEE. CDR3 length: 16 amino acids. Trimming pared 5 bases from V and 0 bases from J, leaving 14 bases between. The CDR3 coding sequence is TGTGCCAGCAGTTCCCGAGGGCTTTCGAACACCGGGGAGCTGTTTTTT. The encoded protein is CASSSRGLSNTGELFF.

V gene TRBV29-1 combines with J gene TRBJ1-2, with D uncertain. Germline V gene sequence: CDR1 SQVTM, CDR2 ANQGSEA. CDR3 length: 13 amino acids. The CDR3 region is CTTEGNSGYGYTF. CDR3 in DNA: TGCACCACCGAGGGCAACTCGGGCTATGGCTACACCTTC.

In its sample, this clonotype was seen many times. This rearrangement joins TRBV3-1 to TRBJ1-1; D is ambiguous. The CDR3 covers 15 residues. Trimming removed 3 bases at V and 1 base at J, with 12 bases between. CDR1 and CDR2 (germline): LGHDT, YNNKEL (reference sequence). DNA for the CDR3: TGTGCCAGCAGCCAGGGAGTATTCAAGAACACTGAAGCTTTCTTT. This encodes CASSQGVFKNTEAFF.

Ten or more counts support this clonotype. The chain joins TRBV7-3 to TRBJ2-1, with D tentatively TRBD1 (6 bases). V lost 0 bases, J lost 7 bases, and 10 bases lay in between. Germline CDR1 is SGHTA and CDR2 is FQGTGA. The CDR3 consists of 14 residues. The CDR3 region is CASSLTAGVNEQFF. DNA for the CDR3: TGTGCCAGCAGCTTAACGGCAGGGGTGAATGAGCAGTTCTTC.

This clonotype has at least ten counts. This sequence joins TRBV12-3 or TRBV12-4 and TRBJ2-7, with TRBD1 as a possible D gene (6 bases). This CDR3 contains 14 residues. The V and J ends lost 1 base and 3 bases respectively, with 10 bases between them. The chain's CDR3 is CASSLGDTHYEQYF. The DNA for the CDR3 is TGTGCCAGCAGTTTAGGGGACACCCACTACGAGCAGTACTTC.

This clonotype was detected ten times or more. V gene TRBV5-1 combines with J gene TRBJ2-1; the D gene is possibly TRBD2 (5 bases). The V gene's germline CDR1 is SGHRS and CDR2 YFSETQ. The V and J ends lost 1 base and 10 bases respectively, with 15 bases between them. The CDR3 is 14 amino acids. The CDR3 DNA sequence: TGCGCCAGCAGCTTGTCCCCCGGGGATGGGGAGCAGTTCTTC. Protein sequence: CASSLSPGDGEQFF.

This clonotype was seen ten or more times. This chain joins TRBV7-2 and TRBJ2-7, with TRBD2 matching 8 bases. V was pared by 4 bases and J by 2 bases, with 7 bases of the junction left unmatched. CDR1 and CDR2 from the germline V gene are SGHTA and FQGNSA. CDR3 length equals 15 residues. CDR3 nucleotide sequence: TGTGCCAGCAGCTACAGCGGGAGTGGGACCTACGAGCAGTACTTC. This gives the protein CASSYSGSGTYEQYF.

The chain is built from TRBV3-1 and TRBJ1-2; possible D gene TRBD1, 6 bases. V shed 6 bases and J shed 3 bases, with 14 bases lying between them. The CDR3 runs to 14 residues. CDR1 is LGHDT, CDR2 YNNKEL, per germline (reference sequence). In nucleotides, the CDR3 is TGTGCCAGCAGATCGCAGGGGATTTACTATGGCTACACCTTC. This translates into CASRSQGIYYGYTF. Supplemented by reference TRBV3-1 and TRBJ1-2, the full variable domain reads DTAVSQTPKYLVTQMGNDKSIKCEQNLGHDTMYWYKQDSKKFLKIMFSYNNKELIINETVPNRFSPKSPDKAHLNLHINSLELGDSAVYFCASRSQGIYYGYTFGSGTRLTVV.

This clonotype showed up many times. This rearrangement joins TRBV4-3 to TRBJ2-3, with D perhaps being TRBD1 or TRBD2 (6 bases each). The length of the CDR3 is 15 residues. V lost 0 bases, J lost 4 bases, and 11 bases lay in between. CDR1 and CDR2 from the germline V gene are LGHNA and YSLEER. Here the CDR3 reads CASSQDAGGPDTQYF. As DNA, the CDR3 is TGCGCCAGCAGCCAAGATGCCGGGGGCCCAGATACGCAGTATTTT.

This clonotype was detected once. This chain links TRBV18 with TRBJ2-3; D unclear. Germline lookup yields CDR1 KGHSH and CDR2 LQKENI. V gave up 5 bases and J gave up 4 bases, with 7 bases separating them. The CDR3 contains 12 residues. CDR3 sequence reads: CASSGEPDTQYF. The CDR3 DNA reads TGTGCCAGCTCAGGGGAACCAGATACGCAGTATTTT. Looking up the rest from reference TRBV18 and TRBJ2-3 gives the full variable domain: NAGVMQNPRHLVRRRGQEARLRCSPMKGHSHVYWYRQLPEEGLKFMVYLQKENIIDESGMPKERFSAEFPKEGPSILRIQQVVRGDSAAYFCASSGEPDTQYFGPGTRLTVL.

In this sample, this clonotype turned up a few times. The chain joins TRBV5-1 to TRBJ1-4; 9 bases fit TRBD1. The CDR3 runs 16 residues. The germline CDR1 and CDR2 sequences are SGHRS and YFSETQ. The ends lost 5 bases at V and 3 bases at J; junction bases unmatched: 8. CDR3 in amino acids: CASRHRQGGSNEKLFF. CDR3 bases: TGCGCCAGCAGGCACCGACAGGGGGGATCTAATGAAAAACTGTTTTTT.

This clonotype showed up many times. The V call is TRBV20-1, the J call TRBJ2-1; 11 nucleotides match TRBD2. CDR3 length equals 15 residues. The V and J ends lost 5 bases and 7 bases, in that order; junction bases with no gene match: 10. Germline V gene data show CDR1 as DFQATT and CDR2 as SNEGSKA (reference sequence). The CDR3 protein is CSARSSGRQGNEQFF. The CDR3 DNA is TGCAGTGCTCGTTCTAGCGGGAGGCAAGGGAATGAGCAGTTCTTC.

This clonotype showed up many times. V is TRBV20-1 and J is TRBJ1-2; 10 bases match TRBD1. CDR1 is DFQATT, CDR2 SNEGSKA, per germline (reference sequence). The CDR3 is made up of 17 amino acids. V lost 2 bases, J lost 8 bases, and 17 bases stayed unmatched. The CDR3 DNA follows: TGCAGTGCTAGAATTATCCCGGGACAGGGGCAATCGGGCGGCTACACCTTC. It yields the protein CSARIIPGQGQSGGYTF.

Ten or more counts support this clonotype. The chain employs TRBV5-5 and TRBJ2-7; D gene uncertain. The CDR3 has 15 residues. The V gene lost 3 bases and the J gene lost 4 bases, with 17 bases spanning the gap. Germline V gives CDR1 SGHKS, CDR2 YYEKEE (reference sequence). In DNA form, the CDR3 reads TGTGCCAGCAGCTCCCGGGCCGAGTTGCGATACGAGCAGTACTTC. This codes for CASSSRAELRYEQYF.

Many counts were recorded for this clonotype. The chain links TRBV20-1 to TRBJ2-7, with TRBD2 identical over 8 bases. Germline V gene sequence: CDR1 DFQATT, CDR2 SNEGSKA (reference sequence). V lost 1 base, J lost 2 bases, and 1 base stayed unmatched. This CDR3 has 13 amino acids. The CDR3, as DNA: TGCAGTGCTAGAGGTAGCGGGACCTACGAGCAGTACTTC. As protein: CSARGSGTYEQYF.

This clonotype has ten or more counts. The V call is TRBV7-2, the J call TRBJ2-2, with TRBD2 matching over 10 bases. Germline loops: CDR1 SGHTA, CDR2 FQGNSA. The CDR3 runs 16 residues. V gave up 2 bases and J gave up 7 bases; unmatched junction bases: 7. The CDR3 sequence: CASSLPGLAAGGELFF. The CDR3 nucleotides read TGTGCCAGCAGCTTACCCGGACTAGCGGCCGGCGGGGAGCTGTTTTTT.

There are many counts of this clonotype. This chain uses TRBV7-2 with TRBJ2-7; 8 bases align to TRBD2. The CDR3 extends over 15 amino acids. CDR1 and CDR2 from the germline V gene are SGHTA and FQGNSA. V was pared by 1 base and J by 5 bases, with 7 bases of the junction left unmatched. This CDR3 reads CASSLGGAGGNEQYF. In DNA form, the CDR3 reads TGTGCCAGCAGCTTAGGGGGGGCGGGAGGCAACGAGCAGTACTTC. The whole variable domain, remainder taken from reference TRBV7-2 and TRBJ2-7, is GAGVSQSPSNKVTEKGKDVELRCDPISGHTALYWYRQSLGQGLEFLIYFQGNSAPDKSGLPSDRFSAERTGGSVSTLTIQRTQQEDSAVYLCASSLGGAGGNEQYFGPGTRLTVT.

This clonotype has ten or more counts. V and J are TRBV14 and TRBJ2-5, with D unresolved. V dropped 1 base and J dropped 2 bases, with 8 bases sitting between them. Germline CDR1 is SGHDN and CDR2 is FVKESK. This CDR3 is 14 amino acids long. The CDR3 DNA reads TGTGCCAGCAGCCAAGCCGGGCAACAAGAGACCCAGTACTTC. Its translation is CASSQAGQQETQYF.

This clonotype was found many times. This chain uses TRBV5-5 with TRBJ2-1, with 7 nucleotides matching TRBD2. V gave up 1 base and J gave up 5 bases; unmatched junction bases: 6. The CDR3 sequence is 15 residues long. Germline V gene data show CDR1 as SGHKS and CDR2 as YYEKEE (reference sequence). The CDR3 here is CASSLRRESHNEQFF. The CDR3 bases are TGTGCCAGCAGCTTGAGGCGGGAGTCCCACAATGAGCAGTTCTTC. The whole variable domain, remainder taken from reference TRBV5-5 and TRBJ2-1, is DAGVTQSPTHLIKTRGQQVTLRCSPISGHKSVSWYQQVLGQGPQFIFQYYEKEERGRGNFPDRFSARQFPNYSSELNVNALLLGDSALYLCASSLRRESHNEQFFGPGTRLTVL.

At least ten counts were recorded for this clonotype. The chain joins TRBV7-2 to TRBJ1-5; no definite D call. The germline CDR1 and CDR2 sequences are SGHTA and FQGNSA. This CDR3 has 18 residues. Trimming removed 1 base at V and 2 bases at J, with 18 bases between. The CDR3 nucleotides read TGTGCCAGCAGCTTAGTCTCACCCCAGGTTTCAGGCAATCAGCCCCAGCATTTT. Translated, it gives CASSLVSPQVSGNQPQHF.

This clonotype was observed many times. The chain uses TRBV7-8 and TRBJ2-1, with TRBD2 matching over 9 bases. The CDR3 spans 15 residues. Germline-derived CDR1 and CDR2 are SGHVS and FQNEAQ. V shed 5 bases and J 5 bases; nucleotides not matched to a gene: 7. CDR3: CASSPSSGAHNEQFF. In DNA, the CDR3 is TGTGCCAGCAGCCCTTCTAGCGGGGCCCACAATGAGCAGTTCTTC.

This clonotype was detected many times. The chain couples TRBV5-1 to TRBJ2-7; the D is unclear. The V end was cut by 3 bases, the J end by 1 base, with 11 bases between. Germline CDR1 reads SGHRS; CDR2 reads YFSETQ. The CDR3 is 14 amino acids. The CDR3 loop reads CASSSLGLSYEQYF. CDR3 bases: TGCGCCAGCAGCTCTTTGGGCCTTTCCTACGAGCAGTACTTC.